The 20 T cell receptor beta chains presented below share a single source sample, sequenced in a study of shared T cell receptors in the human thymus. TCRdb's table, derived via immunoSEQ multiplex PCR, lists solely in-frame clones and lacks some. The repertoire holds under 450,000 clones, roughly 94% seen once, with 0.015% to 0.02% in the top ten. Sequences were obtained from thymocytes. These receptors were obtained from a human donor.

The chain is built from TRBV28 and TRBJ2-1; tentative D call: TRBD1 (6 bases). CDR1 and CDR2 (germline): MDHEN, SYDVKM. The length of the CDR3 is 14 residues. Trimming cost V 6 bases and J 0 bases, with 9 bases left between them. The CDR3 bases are TGTGCCAGCAGGTCACAGGGCTCCTACAATGAGCAGTTCTTC. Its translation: CASRSQGSYNEQFF.

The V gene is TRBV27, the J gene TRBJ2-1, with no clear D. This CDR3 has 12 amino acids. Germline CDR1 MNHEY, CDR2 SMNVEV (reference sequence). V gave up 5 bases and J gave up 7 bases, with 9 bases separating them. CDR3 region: CASSGRVNEQFF. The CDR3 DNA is TGTGCCAGCAGTGGTAGGGTGAATGAGCAGTTCTTC.

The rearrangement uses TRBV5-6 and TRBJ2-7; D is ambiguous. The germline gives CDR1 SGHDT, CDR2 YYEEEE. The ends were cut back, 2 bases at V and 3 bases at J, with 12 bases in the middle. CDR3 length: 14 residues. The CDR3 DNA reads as TGTGCCAGCAGCTTTATTACTGATTACTACGAGCAGTACTTC. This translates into CASSFITDYYEQYF.

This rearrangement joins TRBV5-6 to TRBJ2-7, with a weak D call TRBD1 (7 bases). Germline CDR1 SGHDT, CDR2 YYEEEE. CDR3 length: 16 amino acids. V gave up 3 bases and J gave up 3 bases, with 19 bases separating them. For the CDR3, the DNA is TGTGCCAGCAGCTCGGACAGGAGGGGAGTAAACTACGAGCAGTACTTC. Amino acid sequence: CASSSDRRGVNYEQYF.

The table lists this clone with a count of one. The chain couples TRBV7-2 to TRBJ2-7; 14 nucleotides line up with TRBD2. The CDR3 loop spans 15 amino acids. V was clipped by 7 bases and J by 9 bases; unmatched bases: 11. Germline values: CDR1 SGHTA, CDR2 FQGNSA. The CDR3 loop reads CASTIKPGLAGVQYF. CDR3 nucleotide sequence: TGTGCCAGCACCATAAAACCGGGACTAGCGGGAGTGCAGTACTTC.

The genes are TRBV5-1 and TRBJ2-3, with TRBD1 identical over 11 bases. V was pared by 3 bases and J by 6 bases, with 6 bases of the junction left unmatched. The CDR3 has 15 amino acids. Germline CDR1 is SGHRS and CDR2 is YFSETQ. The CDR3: CASSSRTGGLDTQYF. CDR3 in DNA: TGCGCCAGCAGCTCCAGGACAGGGGGCCTGGATACGCAGTATTTT.

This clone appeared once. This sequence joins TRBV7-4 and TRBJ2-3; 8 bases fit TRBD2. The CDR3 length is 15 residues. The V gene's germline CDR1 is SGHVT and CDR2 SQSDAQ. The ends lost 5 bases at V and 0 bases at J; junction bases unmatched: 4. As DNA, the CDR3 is TGTGCCAGCAGCGTCACTAGCGGCAGCACAGATACGCAGTATTTT. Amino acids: CASSVTSGSTDTQYF.

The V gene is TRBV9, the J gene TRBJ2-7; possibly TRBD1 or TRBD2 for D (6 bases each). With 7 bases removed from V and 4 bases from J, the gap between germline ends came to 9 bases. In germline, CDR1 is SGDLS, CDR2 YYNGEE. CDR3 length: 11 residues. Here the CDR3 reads CASGGGYEQYF. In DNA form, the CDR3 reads TGTGCCAGCGGAGGGGGTTACGAGCAGTACTTC.

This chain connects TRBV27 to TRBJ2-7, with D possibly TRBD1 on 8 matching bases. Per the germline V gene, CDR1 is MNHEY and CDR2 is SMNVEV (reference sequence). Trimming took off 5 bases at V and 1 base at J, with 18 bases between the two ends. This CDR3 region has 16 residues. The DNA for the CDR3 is TGTGCCAGCAGTGTGGGGGGGACAGGCCCTTCCTACGAGCAGTACTTC. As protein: CASSVGGTGPSYEQYF.

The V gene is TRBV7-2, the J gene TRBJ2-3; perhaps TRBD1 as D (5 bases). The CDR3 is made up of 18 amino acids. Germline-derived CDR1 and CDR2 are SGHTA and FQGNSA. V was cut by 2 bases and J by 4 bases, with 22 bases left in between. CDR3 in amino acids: CASSLWLQRLQGADTQYF. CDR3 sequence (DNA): TGTGCCAGCAGCTTATGGTTGCAGCGTCTCCAGGGCGCAGATACGCAGTATTTT.

The CDR3 region has the DNA TGTGCCAGCAGTTTCTCGCCGGATGGGAGAGAGACCCAGTACTTC. Protein sequence: CASSFSPDGRETQYF. V and J are TRBV28 and TRBJ2-5; D is possibly TRBD2 (5 bases). The CDR3 length is 15 residues. Trimming stripped 3 bases from V and 4 bases from J, with 15 bases between. Germline V gene lookup returns CDR1 MDHEN and CDR2 SYDVKM.

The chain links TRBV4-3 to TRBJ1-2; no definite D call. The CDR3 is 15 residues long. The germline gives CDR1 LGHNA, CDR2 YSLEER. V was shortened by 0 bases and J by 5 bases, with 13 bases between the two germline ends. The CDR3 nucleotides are TGCGCCAGCAGCCAAGAGCTCCAGAACTTTTATGGCTACACCTTC. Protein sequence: CASSQELQNFYGYTF.

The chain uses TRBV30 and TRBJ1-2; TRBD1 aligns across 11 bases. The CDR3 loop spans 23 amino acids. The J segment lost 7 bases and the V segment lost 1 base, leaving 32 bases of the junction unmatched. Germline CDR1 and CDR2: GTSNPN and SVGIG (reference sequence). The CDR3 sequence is CAWSEAVRPLFPQSRDRGSGYTF. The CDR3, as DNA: TGTGCCTGGAGTGAGGCCGTCCGCCCACTCTTTCCCCAGTCCCGGGACAGGGGGAGTGGCTACACCTTC.

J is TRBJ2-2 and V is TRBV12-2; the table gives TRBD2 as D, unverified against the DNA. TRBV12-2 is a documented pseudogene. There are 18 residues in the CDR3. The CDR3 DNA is TGTGCAAGTCGCTTAGGCGTTAGCGGGAGGGCCTCCACCGGGGAGCTGTTTTTT. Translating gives CASRLGVSGRASTGELFF.

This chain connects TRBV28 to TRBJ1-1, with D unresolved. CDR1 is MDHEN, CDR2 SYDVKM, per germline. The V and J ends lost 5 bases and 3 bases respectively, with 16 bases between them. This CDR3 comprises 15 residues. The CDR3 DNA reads TGTGCCAGCAGTCAATCCCGGGAGGTGGACACTGAAGCTTTCTTT. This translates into CASSQSREVDTEAFF.

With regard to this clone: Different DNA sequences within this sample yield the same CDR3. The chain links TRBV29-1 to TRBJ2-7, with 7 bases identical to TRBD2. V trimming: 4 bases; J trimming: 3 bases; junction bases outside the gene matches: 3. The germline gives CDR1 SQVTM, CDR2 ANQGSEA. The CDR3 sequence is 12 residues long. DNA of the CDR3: TGCAGCGTTGGGGGGGGAAACTACGAGCAGTACTTC. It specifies CSVGGGNYEQYF.

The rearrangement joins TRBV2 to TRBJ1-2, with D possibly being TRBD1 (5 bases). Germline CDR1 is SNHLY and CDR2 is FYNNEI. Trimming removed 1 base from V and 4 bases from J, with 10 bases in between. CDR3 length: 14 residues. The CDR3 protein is CASSEGQGGYGYTF. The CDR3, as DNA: TGTGCCAGCAGTGAAGGTCAGGGAGGCTATGGCTACACCTTC. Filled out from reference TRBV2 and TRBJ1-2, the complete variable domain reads EPEVTQTPSHQVTQMGQEVILRCVPISNHLYFYWYRQILGQKVEFLVSFYNNEISEKSEIFDDQFSVERPDGSNFTLKIRSTKLEDSAMYFCASSEGQGGYGYTFGSGTRLTVV.

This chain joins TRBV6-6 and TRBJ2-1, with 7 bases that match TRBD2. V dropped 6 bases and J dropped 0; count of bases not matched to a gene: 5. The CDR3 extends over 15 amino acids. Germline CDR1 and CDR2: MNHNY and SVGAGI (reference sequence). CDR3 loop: CASRGGGHSYNEQFF. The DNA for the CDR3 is TGTGCCAGCAGGGGCGGGGGTCACTCCTACAATGAGCAGTTCTTC.

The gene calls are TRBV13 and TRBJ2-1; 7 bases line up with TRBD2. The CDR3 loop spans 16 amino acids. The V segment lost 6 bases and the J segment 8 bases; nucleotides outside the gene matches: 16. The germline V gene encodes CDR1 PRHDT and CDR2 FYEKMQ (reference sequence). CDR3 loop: CASRLPRGEGADEQFF. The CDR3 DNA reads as TGTGCCAGCAGGCTCCCCCGGGGGGAGGGCGCGGATGAGCAGTTCTTC.

CDR3 region: CASSLGRVPYNEQFF. The CDR3 DNA reads as TGTGCCAGCAGCTTGGGGCGGGTACCCTACAATGAGCAGTTCTTC. The chain recombines TRBV5-4 with TRBJ2-1, with a tentative D call TRBD2 (5 bases). From germline, CDR1 is SGHNT and CDR2 YYREEE (reference sequence). The V gene lost 0 bases and the J gene lost 2 bases, with 9 bases spanning the gap. The CDR3 sequence is 15 residues long.